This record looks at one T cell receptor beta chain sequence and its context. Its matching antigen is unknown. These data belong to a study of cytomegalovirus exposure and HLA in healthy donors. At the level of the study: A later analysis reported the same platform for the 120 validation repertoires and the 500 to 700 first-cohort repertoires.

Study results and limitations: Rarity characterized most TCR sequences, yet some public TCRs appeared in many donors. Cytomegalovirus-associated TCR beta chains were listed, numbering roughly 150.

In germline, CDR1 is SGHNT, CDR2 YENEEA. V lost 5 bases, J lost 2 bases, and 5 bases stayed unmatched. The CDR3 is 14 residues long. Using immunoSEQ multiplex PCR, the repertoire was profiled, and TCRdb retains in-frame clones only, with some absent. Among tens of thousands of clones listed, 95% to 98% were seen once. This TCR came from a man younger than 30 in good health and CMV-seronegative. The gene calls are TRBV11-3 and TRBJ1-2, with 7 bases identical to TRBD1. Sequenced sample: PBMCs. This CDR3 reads CASSPLGQNYGYTF. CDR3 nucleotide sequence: TGTGCCAGCAGCCCCCTGGGACAGAACTATGGCTACACCTTC.